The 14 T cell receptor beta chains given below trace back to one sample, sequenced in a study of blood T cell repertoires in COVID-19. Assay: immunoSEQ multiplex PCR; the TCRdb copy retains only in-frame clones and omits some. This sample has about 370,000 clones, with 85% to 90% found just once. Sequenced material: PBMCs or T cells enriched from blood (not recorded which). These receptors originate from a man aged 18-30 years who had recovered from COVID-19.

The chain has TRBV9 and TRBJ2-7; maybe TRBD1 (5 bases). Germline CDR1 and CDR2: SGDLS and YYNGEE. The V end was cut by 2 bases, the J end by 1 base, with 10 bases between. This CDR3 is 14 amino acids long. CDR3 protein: CASSVRQTSYEQYF. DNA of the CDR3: TGTGCCAGCAGCGTTCGACAGACTTCCTACGAGCAGTACTTC.

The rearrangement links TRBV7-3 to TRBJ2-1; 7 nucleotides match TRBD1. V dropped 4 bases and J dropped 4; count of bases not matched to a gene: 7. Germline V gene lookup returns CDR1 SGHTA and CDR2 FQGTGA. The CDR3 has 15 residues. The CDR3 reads CASSSTGQSYNEQFF. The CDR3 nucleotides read TGTGCCAGCAGCTCAACGGGACAGTCGTACAATGAGCAGTTCTTC.

In DNA, the CDR3 is TGTGCCAGCAGCTTAGGACAGGGGGCACCTAGAAGTGAAAAACTGTTTTTT. Residues: CASSLGQGAPRSEKLFF. This chain joins TRBV5-8 and TRBJ1-4; TRBD1 matches 11 bases. The J segment lost 7 bases and the V segment lost 2 bases, leaving 10 bases of the junction unmatched. The CDR3 sequence is 17 residues long. Germline assignment: CDR1 SGHTS and CDR2 YDEGEE.

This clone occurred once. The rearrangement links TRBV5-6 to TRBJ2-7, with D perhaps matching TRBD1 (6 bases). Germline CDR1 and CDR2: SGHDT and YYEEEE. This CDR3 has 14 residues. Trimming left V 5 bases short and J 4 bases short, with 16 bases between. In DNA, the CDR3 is TGTGCCAGCAGTAACGGGCAGGGGCTTTACGAGCAGTACTTC. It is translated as CASSNGQGLYEQYF.

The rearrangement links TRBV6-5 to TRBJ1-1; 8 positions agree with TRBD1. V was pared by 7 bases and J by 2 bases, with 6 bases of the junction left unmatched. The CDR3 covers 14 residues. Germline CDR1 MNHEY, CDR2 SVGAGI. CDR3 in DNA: TGTGCCAGCATCCCGGACAGGGCTAACACTGAAGCTTTCTTT. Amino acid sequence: CASIPDRANTEAFF.

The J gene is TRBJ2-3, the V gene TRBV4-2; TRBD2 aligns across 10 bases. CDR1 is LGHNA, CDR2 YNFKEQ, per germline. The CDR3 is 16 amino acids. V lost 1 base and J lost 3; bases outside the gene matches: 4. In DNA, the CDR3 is TGTGCCAGCAGCCAAGCAGCGGGAGGGCCGACAGATACGCAGTATTTT. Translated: CASSQAAGGPTDTQYF.

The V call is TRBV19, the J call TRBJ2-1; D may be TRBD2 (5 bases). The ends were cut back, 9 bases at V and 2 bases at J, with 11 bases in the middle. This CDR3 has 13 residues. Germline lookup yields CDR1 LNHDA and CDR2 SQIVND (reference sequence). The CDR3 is CASALTTYNEQFF. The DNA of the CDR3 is TGTGCCAGCGCCTTGACTACCTACAATGAGCAGTTCTTC.

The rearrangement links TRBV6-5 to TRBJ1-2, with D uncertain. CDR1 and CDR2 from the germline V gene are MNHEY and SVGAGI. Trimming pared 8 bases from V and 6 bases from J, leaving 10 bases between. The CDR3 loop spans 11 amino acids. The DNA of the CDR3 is TGTGCCAGCGATACAGATCATGGCTACACCTTC. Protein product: CASDTDHGYTF.

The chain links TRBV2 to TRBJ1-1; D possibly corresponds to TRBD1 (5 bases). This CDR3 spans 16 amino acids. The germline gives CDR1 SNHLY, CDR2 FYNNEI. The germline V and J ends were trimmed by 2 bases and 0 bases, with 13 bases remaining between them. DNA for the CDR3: TGTGCCAGCAGTGAACAGGGAAGGAGATTGAACACTGAAGCTTTCTTT. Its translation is CASSEQGRRLNTEAFF. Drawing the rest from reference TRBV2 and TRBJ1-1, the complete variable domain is EPEVTQTPSHQVTQMGQEVILRCVPISNHLYFYWYRQILGQKVEFLVSFYNNEISEKSEIFDDQFSVERPDGSNFTLKIRSTKLEDSAMYFCASSEQGRRLNTEAFFGQGTRLTVV.

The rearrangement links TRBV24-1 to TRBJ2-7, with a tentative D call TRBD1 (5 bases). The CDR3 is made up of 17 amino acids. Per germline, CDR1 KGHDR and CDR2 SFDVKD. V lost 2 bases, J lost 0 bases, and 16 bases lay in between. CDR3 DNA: TGTGCCACCAGTGATTCCTCTCAGGGCCCAAGCTCCTACGAGCAGTACTTC. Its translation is CATSDSSQGPSSYEQYF.

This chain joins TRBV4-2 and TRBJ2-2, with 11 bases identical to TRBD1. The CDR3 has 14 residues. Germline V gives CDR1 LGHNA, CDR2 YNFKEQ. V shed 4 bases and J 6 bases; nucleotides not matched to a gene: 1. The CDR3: CASSRGQGAGELFF. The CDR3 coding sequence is TGTGCCAGCAGCCGGGGACAGGGGGCCGGGGAGCTGTTTTTT.

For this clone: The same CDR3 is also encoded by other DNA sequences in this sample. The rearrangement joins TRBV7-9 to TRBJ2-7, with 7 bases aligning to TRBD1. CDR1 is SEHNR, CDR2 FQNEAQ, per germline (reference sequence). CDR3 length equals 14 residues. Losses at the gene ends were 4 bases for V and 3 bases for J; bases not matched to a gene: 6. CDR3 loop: CASSSTGSNYEQYF. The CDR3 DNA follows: TGTGCCAGCAGCTCGACAGGGTCAAACTACGAGCAGTACTTC.

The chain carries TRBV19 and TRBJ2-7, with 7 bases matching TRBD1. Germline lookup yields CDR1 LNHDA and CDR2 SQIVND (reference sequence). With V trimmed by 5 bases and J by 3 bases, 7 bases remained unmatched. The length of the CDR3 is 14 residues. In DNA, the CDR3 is TGTGCCAGTAGTTCAATGGGGACAGACTACGAGCAGTACTTC. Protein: CASSSMGTDYEQYF.

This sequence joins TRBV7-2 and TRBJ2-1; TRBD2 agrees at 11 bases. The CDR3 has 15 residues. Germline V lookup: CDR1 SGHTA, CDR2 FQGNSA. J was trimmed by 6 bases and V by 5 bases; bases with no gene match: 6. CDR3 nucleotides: TGTGCCAGCAGCCCCGTAGCGGGAGGGACCAATGAGCAGTTCTTC. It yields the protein CASSPVAGGTNEQFF.